This TCR beta chain emerged from a study of cytomegalovirus exposure and HLA in healthy donors. The PCR contained 60 Vbeta and 13 Jbeta primers. Libraries were prepared by immunoSEQ multiplex PCR; TCRdb keeps only in-frame clonotypes and omits some of them. The sample's table shows 120,000 to 150,000 clones. The CDR3 loop spans 16 amino acids. Trimming took 1 base from V and 5 from J; bases not matched to a gene: 5. Germline V gene data show CDR1 as SGHVS and CDR2 as FQNEAQ. The chain has TRBV7-8 and TRBJ1-6; 7 nucleotides match TRBD1. Source material: PBMCs. The clonotype comes from a man between 35 and 55 years old in good health and CMV-seronegative. CDR3 loop: CASSLERRGDNSPLHF. In DNA, the CDR3 is TGTGCCAGCAGCTTAGAACGCAGGGGGGATAATTCACCCCTCCACTTT.